The source of this T cell receptor beta chain is a study of shared clonotypes between healthy human individuals. In the study overall: CD4 naive cells filled three plates per donor, CD4 memory three, CD8 naive two and CD8 memory one.

A remark on this clone: Its target is unknown.

Germline V lookup: CDR1 LNHDA, CDR2 SQIVND (reference sequence). The length of the CDR3 is 12 residues. Trimming stripped 6 bases from V and 5 bases from J, with 8 bases between. General study points: The genetic and exposure-history diversity represented was limited by few donors.

The run depth of the assay was deep. Assay: immunoSEQ multiplex PCR; the TCRdb copy retains only in-frame clones and omits some. Of 2 million to 2.5 million clones listed, over 90% are singletons. This receptor was taken from a man aged 18 to 29 in good health. Some clones in this sample may be carry-over from other donors' samples. Sequencing was done on a sample of naive CD4+ T cells from PBMCs. As for subset: CD45RA+ positively selected. The chain recombines TRBV19 with TRBJ1-3; no clear D. CDR3 amino acids: CASRTSRNTIYF. The CDR3 coding sequence is TGTGCCAGTAGGACGTCACGAAACACCATATATTTT. The variable domain in full, completed from reference TRBV19 and TRBJ1-3, reads DGGITQSPKYLFRKEGQNVTLSCEQNLNHDAMYWYRQDPGQGLRLIYYSQIVNDFQKGDIAEGYSVSREKKESFPLTVTSAQKNPTAFYLCASRTSRNTIYFGEGSWLTVV.